The 10 T cell receptor beta chains below all came from one sample that was sequenced in a study of blood T cell repertoires in COVID-19. Profiling relied on immunoSEQ multiplex PCR, and the TCRdb table lists in-frame clones only, not all of them. There are 200,000 to 300,000 clones in the sample; roughly 86% occur only once, and around 1.6% lies in the top ten. Material: peripheral blood. Receptors were obtained from an older woman who had recovered from COVID-19.

This clone turned up a few times. V usage is TRBV4-3 and J usage is TRBJ1-1, with D tentatively TRBD1 (6 bases). Germline CDR1 is LGHNA and CDR2 is YSLEER. CDR3 size: 14 residues. Trimming removed 3 bases at V and 1 base at J, with 9 bases between. The CDR3 bases are TGCGCCAGCAGCCACCTGGACAGGAACACTGAAGCTTTCTTT. Amino acids: CASSHLDRNTEAFF.

The chain has TRBV25-1 and TRBJ2-7, with D possibly matching TRBD2 (7 bases). Trimming left V 1 base short and J 4 bases short, with 11 bases between. The length of the CDR3 is 14 residues. Per germline, CDR1 MGHDK and CDR2 SYGVNS. CDR3 in amino acids: CASSEWGGLYEQYF. The CDR3 bases are TGTGCCAGCAGTGAATGGGGGGGGCTGTACGAGCAGTACTTC.

About this clone itself: The junction departs from germline at one end; a sequencing error may be responsible. The chain links TRBV7-7 to TRBJ2-7; D is possibly TRBD2 (5 bases). Looked up from germline, CDR1 is SSHAT and CDR2 is FNYEAQ (reference sequence). This CDR3 contains 14 residues. CDR3 nucleotides: TGTGCTAGCAGCCTCAGTCCAGAGGGCTACGAGCAGTACTTC. Its translation is CASSLSPEGYEQYF.

This chain connects TRBV11-2 to TRBJ2-4; tentatively, D is TRBD2 (5 bases). The ends were cut back, 2 bases at V and 0 bases at J, with 11 bases in the middle. In germline, CDR1 is SGHAT, CDR2 FQNNGV. The CDR3 is 16 amino acids. CDR3 DNA: TGTGCCAGCAGCTTAAGGACTCTCCTAGCCAAAAACATTCAGTACTTC. Its protein is CASSLRTLLAKNIQYF.

CDR3 loop: CASRPPRVNTEAFF. The CDR3 DNA is TGTGCCAGCAGGCCTCCGCGGGTAAACACTGAAGCTTTCTTT. The chain joins TRBV7-2 to TRBJ1-1; no clear D. The CDR3 has 14 amino acids. Trimming left V 6 bases short and J 2 bases short, with 13 bases between. Germline CDR1 and CDR2: SGHTA and FQGNSA.

The chain uses TRBV20-1 and TRBJ1-5; D not certain. From germline, CDR1 is DFQATT and CDR2 SNEGSKA (reference sequence). V gave up 3 bases and J gave up 2 bases, with 14 bases separating them. This CDR3 is built from 15 residues. As DNA, the CDR3 is TGCAGTGCTAGTGACCTGAAGCGGGGCAATCAGCCCCAGCATTTT. This gives the protein CSASDLKRGNQPQHF.

J is TRBJ2-5 and V is TRBV11-2, with D perhaps matching TRBD2 (6 bases). Germline values: CDR1 SGHAT, CDR2 FQNNGV. The CDR3 totals 16 residues. The V gene lost 0 bases and the J gene lost 3 bases, with 14 bases spanning the gap. CDR3 residues: CASSLDGTPFEETQYF. Here the CDR3 DNA reads TGTGCCAGCAGCTTAGATGGGACTCCCTTCGAAGAGACCCAGTACTTC. The full variable domain, rest sourced from reference TRBV11-2 and TRBJ2-5, is EAGVAQSPRYKIIEKRQSVAFWCNPISGHATLYWYQQILGQGPKLLIQFQNNGVVDDSQLPKDRFSAERLKGVDSTLKIQPAKLEDSAVYLCASSLDGTPFEETQYFGPGTRLLVL.

This chain connects TRBV5-1 to TRBJ2-1; D ambiguous. CDR1 and CDR2 (germline): SGHRS, YFSETQ. V lost 0 bases, J lost 6 bases, and 10 bases lay in between. This CDR3 contains 14 residues. The CDR3 sequence: CASSLEPGINEQFF. The CDR3 coding sequence is TGCGCCAGCAGCTTGGAGCCAGGTATCAATGAGCAGTTCTTC.

This clone was detected once. This chain links TRBV10-3 with TRBJ1-4; no definite D call. Trimming pared 11 bases from V and 4 bases from J, leaving 11 bases between. The germline CDR1 and CDR2 sequences are ENHRY and SYGVKD. The CDR3 has 12 amino acids. This chain's CDR3 is CASSENNEKLFF. The CDR3 nucleotides are TGTGCCTCTTCGGAGAATAATGAAAAACTGTTTTTT.

This chain joins TRBV7-9 and TRBJ1-3, with D maybe TRBD1 (6 bases). The CDR3 extends over 16 amino acids. CDR1 SEHNR and CDR2 FQNEAQ come from the germline V gene (reference sequence). V lost 11 bases to trimming and J lost 2 bases, with 22 bases between them. The CDR3: CAFSEIRGYAGNTIYF. Written as DNA, the CDR3 is TGTGCCTTCAGCGAAATAAGGGGGTACGCTGGAAACACCATATATTTT.